This is a list of T cell receptor beta chains from one sample in a study of PD-L1 blockade in urothelial cancer. The assay was immunoSEQ multiplex PCR, and TCRdb's table has in-frame clones only and misses some. The sample consists of tens of thousands of clones, around 77% of them appearing once. The source material was PBMCs, sampled around atezolizumab (anti-PD-L1) treatment. These receptors all stem from a man between 70 and 80 years old with urothelial cancer. Each CDR3 is given with its conserved first and last residue. The D gene is left open where the match is weak. Part of the rows lack a size; the others show once, few, many or a class for expanded clones.

>NA|TRBV7-9|TRBJ1-4|TRBD1
CASSTRQGTYEKLFF
TGTGCCAGCAGCACCCGACAGGGTACCTATGAAAAACTGTTTTTT
>NA|TRBV6-1|TRBJ2-7|NA
CASSEAQLKQYF
TGTGCCAGCAGTGAAGCCCAGTTAAAGCAGTACTTC
>NA|TRBV18|TRBJ2-3|TRBD2
CASSPRTSGGDTQYF
TGTGCCAGCTCACCACGGACTAGCGGGGGGGATACGCAGTATTTT
>NA|TRBV13|TRBJ2-1|TRBD2
CASSALAGGATYNEQFF
TGTGCCAGCAGCGCACTAGCGGGGGGAGCCACCTACAATGAGCAGTTCTTC
>NA|TRBV5-1|TRBJ1-6|NA
CASSASFQGNNSPLHF
TGCGCCAGCAGCGCGTCTTTTCAGGGAAATAATTCACCCCTCCACTTT
>NA|TRBV19|TRBJ2-5|NA
CASSGTLGLGETQYF
TGTGCCAGTAGTGGGACACTGGGGCTAGGGGAGACCCAGTACTTC
>NA|TRBV11-3|TRBJ2-7|TRBD2
CASSLSYGRADSYEQYF
TGTGCCAGCAGCTTATCCTACGGGAGGGCCGACTCCTACGAGCAGTACTTC
>once|TRBV7-3|TRBJ2-7|TRBD2
CASSPGGRSHEQYF
TGTGCCAGCTCCCCGGGCGGGAGGTCCCACGAGCAGTACTTC
>NA|TRBV7-9|TRBJ2-1|NA
CASSLDGWDEQFF
TGTGCCAGCAGCTTAGACGGGTGGGATGAGCAGTTCTTC
>NA|TRBV5-4|TRBJ2-4|TRBD2
CASSSVGGGDIQYF
TGTGCCAGCAGCTCCGTCGGGGGAGGGGACATTCAGTACTTC
>NA|TRBV2|TRBJ2-1|TRBD2
CASSVRSGNNEQFF
TGTGCCAGCAGTGTTCGGAGCGGGAATAATGAGCAGTTCTTC
>NA|TRBV15|TRBJ1-2|NA
CATSRDREAGASNYGYTF
TGTGCCACCAGCAGAGATAGGGAAGCTGGGGCGAGTAACTATGGCTACACCTTC
>few|TRBV28|TRBJ1-1|NA
CASSSQGFGAFF
TGTGCCAGCAGTTCCCAGGGGTTCGGCGCTTTCTTT
>NA|TRBV19|TRBJ1-5|NA
CASSRDRFGQPQHF
TGTGCCAGTAGTAGAGACAGGTTCGGACAGCCCCAGCATTTT
>NA|TRBV5-6|TRBJ1-2|TRBD1
CASRDRGRDRGVHTF
TGTGCCAGCAGGGACAGGGGTCGGGACAGGGGAGTTCACACCTTC
>few|TRBV20-1|TRBJ2-2|NA
CSAPSAGELFF
TGCAGTGCTCCTAGCGCCGGGGAGCTGTTTTTT
>NA|TRBV28|TRBJ2-1|TRBD1
CASSKQGAQSNEQFF
TGTGCCAGCAGTAAACAGGGGGCTCAAAGCAATGAGCAGTTCTTC
>NA|TRBV29-1|TRBJ2-1|NA
CSVEGGLGGGEQFF
TGCAGCGTTGAGGGGGGGCTAGGGGGTGGTGAGCAGTTCTTC
>NA|TRBV5-4|TRBJ2-4|TRBD1
CASSLEGQGSRAKNIQYF
TGTGCCAGCAGCTTGGAGGGACAGGGGTCGAGGGCCAAAAACATTCAGTACTTC
>NA|TRBV28|TRBJ2-7|TRBD2
CASSRVIGTSGSSSYEQYF
TGTGCCAGCAGTCGAGTTATCGGGACTAGCGGATCAAGCTCCTACGAGCAGTACTTC
>NA|TRBV5-6|TRBJ2-7|NA
CASSFYTYEQYF
TGTGCCAGCAGTTTTTATACCTACGAGCAGTACTTC
>NA|TRBV28|TRBJ1-1|NA
CASSLLSTEAFF
TGTGCCAGCAGTTTATTGAGCACTGAAGCTTTCTTT
>NA|TRBV18|TRBJ2-1|NA
CASSLTGLSYNEQFF
TGTGCCAGCTCTCTTACAGGGCTCTCCTACAATGAGCAGTTCTTC
>NA|TRBV28|TRBJ1-2|TRBD1
CASSLDRVDYGYTF
TGTGCCAGCAGTTTGGACAGGGTGGACTATGGCTACACCTTC
>once|TRBV11-3|TRBJ2-5|NA
CASSSPWGLETQYF
TGTGCCAGCAGCTCCCCCTGGGGCCTAGAGACCCAGTACTTC
>NA|TRBV6-5|TRBJ1-4|NA
CASRHRKPNEKLFF
TGTGCCAGCAGACATCGAAAACCGAATGAAAAACTGTTTTTT
>NA|TRBV18|TRBJ1-2|TRBD1
CASSPRTGDDGYTF
TGTGCCAGCTCACCTAGGACAGGGGATGATGGCTACACCTTC
>NA|TRBV9|TRBJ1-1|TRBD1
CASSTGTVNTEAFF
TGTGCCAGCAGCACCGGGACAGTGAACACTGAAGCTTTCTTT
>NA|TRBV9|TRBJ1-4|TRBD1
CASSPRTGRNEKLFF
TGTGCCAGCAGCCCCCGGACAGGCCGTAATGAAAAACTGTTTTTT
>NA|TRBV7-3|TRBJ1-6|TRBD1
CASSLQGDSPLHF
TGTGCCAGCAGCCTTCAGGGGGATTCACCCCTCCACTTT
>NA|TRBV7-2|TRBJ1-5|TRBD1
CASSVDREQPQHF
TGTGCCAGCAGTGTCGACAGGGAGCAGCCCCAGCATTTT
>NA|TRBV6-5|TRBJ1-2|NA
CASSPGVNYGYTF
TGTGCCAGCAGTCCCGGGGTTAACTATGGCTACACCTTC